The next 14 T cell receptor beta chains were all read from a single sample in a study of T cell changes during pregnancy in multiple sclerosis. TCRdb's table, derived via immunoSEQ multiplex PCR, lists solely in-frame clones and lacks some. The sample records under 65,000 clones, 91% being singletons. This specimen consisted of peripheral blood, obtained after pregnancy. These receptors were taken from a female donor in good health, enrolled as a control in a pregnancy study.

This chain links TRBV5-1 with TRBJ1-2; 7 bases are shared with TRBD1. The trim removed 1 base at V and 6 bases at J, leaving 6 bases unmatched. CDR3 length: 14 amino acids. Per germline, CDR1 SGHRS and CDR2 YFSETQ. The CDR3 sequence: CASSLRQGLDGYTF. CDR3 sequence (DNA): TGCGCCAGCAGCTTGAGACAGGGCCTGGATGGCTACACCTTC. The whole variable domain, remainder taken from reference TRBV5-1 and TRBJ1-2, is KAGVTQTPRYLIKTRGQQVTLSCSPISGHRSVSWYQQTPGQGLQFLFEYFSETQRNKGNFPGRFSGRQFSNSRSEMNVSTLELGDSALYLCASSLRQGLDGYTFGSGTRLTVV.

The chain combines TRBV19 with TRBJ1-2; D may be TRBD1 (6 bases). This CDR3 has 15 residues. Germline CDR1 is LNHDA and CDR2 is SQIVND (reference sequence). V lost 1 base to trimming and J lost 4 bases, with 13 bases between them. The CDR3, as DNA: TGTGCCAGTAGTATAGCAGCACAGGGCGGCTATGGCTACACCTTC. Protein: CASSIAAQGGYGYTF.

With respect to this clone: This specimen includes other DNA sequences encoding the same CDR3. The chain is built from TRBV4-3 and TRBJ2-1; 8 bases line up with TRBD2. This CDR3 is 16 amino acids long. V dropped 0 bases and J dropped 1; count of bases not matched to a gene: 2. Looked up from germline, CDR1 is LGHNA and CDR2 is YSLEER. The CDR3 region is CASSQDASGSYNEQFF. Written as DNA, the CDR3 is TGCGCCAGCAGCCAAGACGCTAGCGGGTCCTACAATGAGCAGTTCTTC.

The V and J genes are TRBV5-4 and TRBJ2-5; 10 bases fit TRBD2. This CDR3 contains 15 residues. V was pared by 0 bases and J by 5 bases, with 4 bases of the junction left unmatched. In germline, CDR1 is SGHNT, CDR2 YYREEE (reference sequence). This chain's CDR3 is CASSLAGSGGETQYF. In nucleotides, the CDR3 is TGTGCCAGCAGCTTGGCGGGTAGCGGGGGGGAGACCCAGTACTTC.

The chain combines TRBV4-2 with TRBJ1-5; 7 bases match TRBD1. CDR1 LGHNA and CDR2 YNFKEQ come from the germline V gene. With 0 bases clipped from V and 9 bases from J, the junction kept 14 bases outside the gene matches. The CDR3 runs to 17 residues. The CDR3 DNA follows: TGTGCCAGCAGCCAAGAACCGACAGGGATGAGTATACGGCCCCAGCATTTT. It codes for CASSQEPTGMSIRPQHF.

V usage is TRBV6-6 and J usage is TRBJ1-2, with TRBD1 matching over 7 bases. In germline, CDR1 is MNHNY, CDR2 SVGAGI (reference sequence). CDR3 size: 12 residues. With 6 bases clipped from V and 8 bases from J, the junction kept 6 bases outside the gene matches. DNA for the CDR3: TGTGCCAGCAGACGACAGGGTGTCGGCTACACCTTC. Translated: CASRRQGVGYTF.

The CDR3 is CASSGLGGGSYNEQFF. The CDR3 DNA reads TGTGCCAGCAGTGGGCTAGGGGGGGGCTCCTACAATGAGCAGTTCTTC. This rearrangement joins TRBV6-1 to TRBJ2-1, with D possibly being TRBD2 (7 bases). Germline-derived CDR1 and CDR2 are MNHNS and SASEGT. The CDR3 extends over 16 amino acids. Trimming shortened V by 4 bases and J by 0 bases, and 13 bases separated the two germline ends.

This chain connects TRBV4-3 to TRBJ2-2; D is possibly TRBD2 (6 bases). The V end lost 0 bases, the J end lost 2 bases, and 16 bases lay between the germline ends. The CDR3 totals 18 residues. Germline-derived CDR1 and CDR2 are LGHNA and YSLEER. CDR3 nucleotides: TGCGCCAGCAGCCAAGATCAGCGGGCACACTCTAACACCGGGGAGCTGTTTTTT. Translation: CASSQDQRAHSNTGELFF.

The chain uses TRBV7-9 and TRBJ1-6; 12 bases are a match to TRBD1. From germline, CDR1 is SEHNR and CDR2 FQNEAQ (reference sequence). V was pared by 6 bases and J by 7 bases, with 7 bases of the junction left unmatched. This CDR3 is built from 16 residues. This CDR3 is CASSLEGTGGNSPLHF. Written as DNA, the CDR3 is TGTGCCAGCAGTCTCGAAGGGACAGGGGGCAATTCACCCCTCCACTTT.

The CDR3 DNA sequence: TGTGCCAGCTCCCCTACTGGACAGGGGTTCTATGGCTACACCTTC. This translates into CASSPTGQGFYGYTF. This chain connects TRBV18 to TRBJ1-2, with TRBD1 matching over 9 bases. The CDR3 extends over 15 amino acids. In germline, CDR1 is KGHSH, CDR2 LQKENI. J gave up 4 bases and V 6 bases, and 9 bases lay outside the gene matches.

This clone was found once. The chain joins TRBV7-2 to TRBJ2-3, with TRBD2 as a possible D gene (6 bases). The CDR3 runs 15 residues. The germline gives CDR1 SGHTA, CDR2 FQGNSA. Trimming took off 4 bases at V and 2 bases at J, with 13 bases between the two ends. The CDR3 reads CASSSSGGTTDTQYF. Here the CDR3 DNA reads TGTGCCAGCAGCTCCTCGGGCGGGACCACAGATACGCAGTATTTT.

The chain combines TRBV6-6 with TRBJ1-5, with 9 nucleotides matching TRBD1. The V gene end was trimmed by 8 bases and the J gene end by 5 bases; junction bases not matched to a gene: 10. CDR1 and CDR2 from the germline V gene are MNHNY and SVGAGI (reference sequence). The CDR3 has 15 residues. The CDR3 is CASRRDREWDQPQHF. CDR3 in DNA: TGTGCCAGCCGCCGGGACAGGGAGTGGGATCAGCCCCAGCATTTT.

This chain links TRBV5-4 with TRBJ2-7, with D unclear. V lost 0 bases to trimming and J lost 4 bases, with 5 bases between them. Germline CDR1 is SGHNT and CDR2 is YYREEE (reference sequence). The CDR3 is made up of 12 amino acids. This CDR3 is CASSLDRYEQYF. CDR3 coding DNA: TGTGCCAGCAGCTTGGATCGGTACGAGCAGTACTTC. Full variable domain (outside the CDR3, taken from reference TRBV5-4 and TRBJ2-7): ETGVTQSPTHLIKTRGQQVTLRCSSQSGHNTVSWYQQALGQGPQFIFQYYREEENGRGNFPPRFSGLQFPNYSSELNVNALELDDSALYLCASSLDRYEQYFGPGTRLTVT.

The CDR3 loop is CASSAKETQYF. DNA for the CDR3: TGTGCCAGCAGCGCGAAAGAGACCCAGTACTTC. The chain couples TRBV7-6 to TRBJ2-5; D gene unclear. Germline assignment: CDR1 SGHVS and CDR2 FNYEAQ. Between the trimmed V and J ends, which lost 5 bases and 3 bases, there was a span of 4 bases. The length of the CDR3 is 11 residues.